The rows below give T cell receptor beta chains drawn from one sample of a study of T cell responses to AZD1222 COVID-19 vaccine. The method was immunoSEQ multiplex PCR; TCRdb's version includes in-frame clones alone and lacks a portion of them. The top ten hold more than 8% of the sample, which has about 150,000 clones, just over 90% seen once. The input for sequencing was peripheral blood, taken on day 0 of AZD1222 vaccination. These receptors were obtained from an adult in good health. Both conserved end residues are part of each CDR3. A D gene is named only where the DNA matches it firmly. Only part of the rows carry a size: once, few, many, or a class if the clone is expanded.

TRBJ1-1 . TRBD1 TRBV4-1 TGCGCCACCTCATCGACAGGGTACGAAGCTTTCTTT CATSSTGYEAFF
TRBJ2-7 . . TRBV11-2 TGTGCCAGCAGCTGGCAAATAGGAGACTACGAGCAGTACTTC CASSWQIGDYEQYF
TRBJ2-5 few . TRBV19 TGTGCCAGCAAGACTGGGTCTAGAGGGTTTGAGACCCAGTACTTC CASKTGSRGFETQYF
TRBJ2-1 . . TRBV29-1 TGCAGCGTTGAAGATGCAGACAATGAGCAGTTCTTC CSVEDADNEQFF
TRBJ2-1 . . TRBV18 TGTGCCAGCTCACCCCGGGAATCCTACAATGAGCAGTTCTTC CASSPRESYNEQFF
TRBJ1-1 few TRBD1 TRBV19 TGTGCCAGTGATGCTACAGGGGTTTGGACTGAAGCTTTCTTT CASDATGVWTEAFF
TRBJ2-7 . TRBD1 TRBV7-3 TGTGCCAGCAGCTCCCCGGGACAGGGTATCTACGAGCAGTACTTC CASSSPGQGIYEQYF
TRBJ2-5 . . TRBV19 TGTGCCAGTAGTCCTGGTTTGGAGACCCAGTACTTC CASSPGLETQYF
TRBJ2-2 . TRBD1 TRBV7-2 TGTGCCAGCAGCTTGCACGAACAGGGGTTGTCCGGGGAGCTGTTTTTT CASSLHEQGLSGELFF
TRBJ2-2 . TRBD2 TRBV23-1 TGCGCCAGCCAACTAGCGGGGGGTAACACCGGGGAGCTGTTTTTT CASQLAGGNTGELFF
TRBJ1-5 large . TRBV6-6 TGTGCCAGCACCGCCCTAGGACAGAGGGGTCAGCCCCAGCATTTT CASTALGQRGQPQHF
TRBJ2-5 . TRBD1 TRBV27 TGTGCCAGCAGTGGGGGACAGGGGAACCAAGAGACCCAGTACTTC CASSGGQGNQETQYF
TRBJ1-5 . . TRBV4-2 TGTGCCAGCAGCCAAGCTCAGGACGGTAGCAATCAGCCCCAGCATTTT CASSQAQDGSNQPQHF
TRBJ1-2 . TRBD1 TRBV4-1 TGCGCCAGCAGCCAAGATAGTCAGGGGGCGAACACCTTC CASSQDSQGANTF
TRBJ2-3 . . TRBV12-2 TGTGCAAGTCGCTTAGGGCCGGGGGGCACAGATACGCAGTATTTT CASRLGPGGTDTQYF
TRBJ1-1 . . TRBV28 TGTGCCAGCAGTTCAGAATCGTGGGTCGTGAACACTGAAGCTTTCTTT CASSSESWVVNTEAFF
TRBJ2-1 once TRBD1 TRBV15 TGTGCCACCAGCAGGGACAGGGGATCAGGTAATGAGCAGTTCTTC CATSRDRGSGNEQFF
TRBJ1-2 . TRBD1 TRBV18 TGTGCCAGCTCACCACCGGGACAGCCCCCTTGGGGCTACACCTTC CASSPPGQPPWGYTF
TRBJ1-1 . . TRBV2 TGTGCCAGCAGTGATGCCGGCGTACGGACGATGAACACTGAAGCTTTCTTT CASSDAGVRTMNTEAFF
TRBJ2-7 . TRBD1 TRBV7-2 TGTGCCAGCAGCCTACAGACAGGGCGTGGGGTCTACGAGCAGTACTTC CASSLQTGRGVYEQYF
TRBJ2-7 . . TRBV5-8 TGTGCCAGCAGCTTGTTACTATACGAGCAGTACTTC CASSLLLYEQYF
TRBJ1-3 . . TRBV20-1 TGCAGTGCTAGTCCACAGGAAGGCTCTGGAAACACCATATATTTT CSASPQEGSGNTIYF
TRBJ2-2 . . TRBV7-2 TGTGCCAGCAGCCCCGGAGCGGCCCCCCCCGGGGAGCTGTTTTTT CASSPGAAPPGELFF
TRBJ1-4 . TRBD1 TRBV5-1 TGCGCCAGCAGCTTTTCCCCTACAGGGGTAGAAGAAAAACTGTTTTTT CASSFSPTGVEEKLFF
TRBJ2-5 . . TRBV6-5 TGTGCCAGCAGTTCCGTCCTCCCCGGAGAGACCCAGTACTTC CASSSVLPGETQYF
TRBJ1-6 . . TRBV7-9 TGTGCCAGCAGCCCGGGGGACGCGAATTCACCCCTCCACTTT CASSPGDANSPLHF
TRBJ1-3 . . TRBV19 TGTGCCAGTAGTCCCCAAGCCGGGACATTGGGAAACACCATATATTTT CASSPQAGTLGNTIYF
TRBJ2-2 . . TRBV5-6 TGTGCCAGCAGCTTCCGGGGCGTTTGGGGGGCGGCGAACACCGGGGAGCTGTTTTTT CASSFRGVWGAANTGELFF
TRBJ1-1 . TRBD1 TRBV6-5 TGTGCCAGCAGGCCGACAGGGTCTGTAACTGAAGCTTTCTTT CASRPTGSVTEAFF
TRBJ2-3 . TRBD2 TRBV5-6 TGTGCCAGCAGCTCGAGACTAGCGGGTCGCCAGTATTTT CASSSRLAGRQYF
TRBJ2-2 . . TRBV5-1 TGCGCCAGCAGCTTGGACCCGAACACCGGGGAGCTGTTTTTT CASSLDPNTGELFF
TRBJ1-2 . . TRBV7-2 TGTGCCAGCAGTGGGCCCGGTGGCTACACCTTC CASSGPGGYTF
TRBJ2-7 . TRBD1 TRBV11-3 TGTGCCAGCAGCCAGGACAGGGGAGGCGAGCAGTACTTC CASSQDRGGEQYF
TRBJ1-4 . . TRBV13 TGTGCCAGCAGCCTCGTAAGGGGGGGTCTTAATGAAAAACTGTTTTTT CASSLVRGGLNEKLFF
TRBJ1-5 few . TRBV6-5 TGTGCCAGCAGTTACAGGGTCAATCAGCCCCAGCATTTT CASSYRVNQPQHF
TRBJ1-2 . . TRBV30 TGTGCCTCGGAGACCACAGGGCTCTATGGCTACACCTTC CASETTGLYGYTF
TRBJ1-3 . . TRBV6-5 TGTGCCAGCAGTTTGCGCGGGGGATCTGGAAACACCATATATTTT CASSLRGGSGNTIYF
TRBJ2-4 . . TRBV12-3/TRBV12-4 TGTGCCAGCAGTTTAGCGGGAAAAAACATTCAGTACTTC CASSLAGKNIQYF
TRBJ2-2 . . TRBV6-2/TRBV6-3 TGTGCCAGCAGTTCCGGCGGGACGGACACCGGGGAGCTGTTTTTT CASSSGGTDTGELFF
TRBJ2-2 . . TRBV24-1 TGTGCCACCAGTGATAATGGCCATAACACCGGGGAGCTGTTTTTT CATSDNGHNTGELFF
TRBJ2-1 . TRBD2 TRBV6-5 TGTGCCAGCAGTTACTCAAGCGGGGGGGCCTATGAGCAGTTCTTC CASSYSSGGAYEQFF
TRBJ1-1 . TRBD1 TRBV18 TGTGCCAGCTCAAAGGGACAGGGGAGGACAATGAACACTGAAGCTTTCTTT CASSKGQGRTMNTEAFF
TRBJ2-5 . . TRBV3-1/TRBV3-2 TGTGCCAGCAGCCAAGATACGGTTCGGCGGGAGACCCAGTACTTC CASSQDTVRRETQYF
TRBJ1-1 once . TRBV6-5 TGTGCCAGCAGGACGGGACACTCGAACACTGAAGCTTTCTTT CASRTGHSNTEAFF
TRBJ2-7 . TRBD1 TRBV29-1 TGCAGCGTTGAAGGCTTATCCGGGACAGGAGACTACGAGCAGTACTTC CSVEGLSGTGDYEQYF
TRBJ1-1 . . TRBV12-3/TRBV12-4 TGTGCCAGCAGTGCATATTACACTGAAGCTTTCTTT CASSAYYTEAFF
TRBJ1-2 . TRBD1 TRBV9 TGTGCCAGCAGCCCCGGGGACAGTAACTATGGCTACACCTTC CASSPGDSNYGYTF
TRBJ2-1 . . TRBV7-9 TGTGCCAGCAGCGTCACACGGCAGAATGAGCAGTTCTTC CASSVTRQNEQFF
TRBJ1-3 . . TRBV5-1 TGCGCCAGCAGCTTGTTTAGTCTGGGAAACACCATATATTTT CASSLFSLGNTIYF
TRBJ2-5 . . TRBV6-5 TGTGCCAGCAGTTACGGGCAGTTCCAAGAGACCCAGTACTTC CASSYGQFQETQYF
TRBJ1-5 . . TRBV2 TGTGCCAGCATCATCCGGGAGGGGCAGCCCCAGCATTTT CASIIREGQPQHF